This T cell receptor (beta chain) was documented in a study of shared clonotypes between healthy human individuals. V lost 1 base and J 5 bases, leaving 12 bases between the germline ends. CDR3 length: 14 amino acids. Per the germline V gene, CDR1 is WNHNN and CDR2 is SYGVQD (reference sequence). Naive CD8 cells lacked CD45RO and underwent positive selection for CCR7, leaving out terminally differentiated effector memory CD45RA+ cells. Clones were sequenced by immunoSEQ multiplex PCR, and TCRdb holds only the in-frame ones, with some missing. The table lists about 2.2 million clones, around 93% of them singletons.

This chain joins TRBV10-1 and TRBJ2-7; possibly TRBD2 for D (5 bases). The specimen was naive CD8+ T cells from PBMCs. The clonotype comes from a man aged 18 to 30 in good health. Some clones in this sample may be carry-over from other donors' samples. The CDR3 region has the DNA TGCGCCAGCAGTGAGTTCGGGGTTACGGACGAGCAGTACTTC. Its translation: CASSEFGVTDEQYF.